This T cell receptor beta chain derives from a study of cytomegalovirus exposure and HLA in healthy donors. Findings and limits, study-wide: As was reported, the HLA-A and HLA-B alleles of most subjects were accurately predicted from TCR beta sequences.

Nominally healthy donors provided the samples, though records likely missed some immune exposures. 60 Vbeta and 13 Jbeta primers were used in PCR. Using immunoSEQ multiplex PCR, the repertoire was profiled, and TCRdb retains in-frame clones only, with some absent. The profile shows approximately 140,000 clones, 60% to 85% of them singletons. The CDR3 sequence is 13 residues long. V was cut by 5 bases and J by 1 base, with 8 bases left in between. Germline V gene data show CDR1 as MNHNS and CDR2 as SASEGT. A note on this clone: The antigen remains unidentified.

The V gene is TRBV6-1, the J gene TRBJ1-1; D gene uncertain. Sample: PBMCs. This sequence originates from a man aged 40-50 years in good health and CMV-seropositive. The CDR3 DNA follows: TGTGCCAGCAGTTCCGAGGGGAACACTGAAGCTTTCTTT. This translates into CASSSEGNTEAFF.